The clone carrying this T cell receptor beta chain has only one observation. What it binds is not known. The entry originates in a study of cytomegalovirus exposure and HLA in healthy donors. Study results and limitations: Researchers catalogued 164 TCR beta chains as cytomegalovirus-associated.

PCR employed 60 Vbeta and 13 Jbeta primers. Repertoires were generated with immunoSEQ multiplex PCR, while TCRdb's copy carries only in-frame clones and drops some. The sample records over 130,000 clones, around 75% being singletons. The length of the CDR3 is 18 residues. V was trimmed by 5 bases and J by 0 bases, leaving 20 bases between them. Per the germline V gene, CDR1 is SSHAT and CDR2 is FNYEAQ (reference sequence). The specimen sequenced was PBMCs. The gene calls are TRBV7-7 and TRBJ1-5; no clear D. This receptor was identified in a human donor in good health. In DNA form, the CDR3 reads TGTGCCAGCAGCCCTCAAACTGCTGGACTAAATAGCAATCAGCCCCAGCATTTT. This sequence encodes CASSPQTAGLNSNQPQHF.